This TCR beta chain was recorded in a study of cytomegalovirus exposure and HLA in healthy donors (TCRdb year 2017). In terms of the full investigation: In an earlier analysis of under 600 of the donors, 276 Gb of sequence data and approximately 120 million unique TCR beta sequences from about 190 million T cells were reported. A later analysis re-examined previously published TCR beta repertoires from just over 650 donors and added high-resolution HLA genotyping to investigate patterns of TCR occurrence. Every discovery cohort repertoire had been produced on one sequencing platform. Typing coverage differed by locus: A, B, C, DRB1 and DQB1 were typed in roughly 629-640 donors, DQA1 in 500 to 550, DPA1 in 600 to 610, and DPB1 in around 440. The aim of the study was to test whether cataloging public T cell receptors could identify signatures of past pathogen exposure. To predict cytomegalovirus infection status, the study brought together high-throughput TCR immunosequencing, statistical association of individual TCRs with disease status, and machine learning. Donor age, sex, ethnicity and CMV serostatus were collected together with the repertoire data. Roughly 300 gigabases of sequencing data and around 87 million unique TCR sequences were included in an early release covering 550 to 650 HLA-typed donors. Genome-wide SNP genotypes for about 60% of the roughly 670 donors were used in a later genetic analysis, which treated that subset as a discovery cohort. Besides the first cohort of approximately 670 subjects, a separate validation cohort made up of 120 or so different subjects was used. Because of strong linkage in the cohort, 5 or 6 DR-DQ haplotypes were treated as single units for association and clustering. Among the roughly 400 genotyped donors, about 85% belonged to the genetic ancestry cluster associated with self-reported Caucasian donors. An earlier analysis of 587 of the donors applied high-throughput TCR beta sequencing to assess whether each TCR beta V gene segment acted as functional or pseudogenic. The study profiled the T cell repertoires of hundreds of subjects by immunosequencing and related them to cytomegalovirus serostatus. Rather than using new phenotypic data, the later analysis identified candidate immune exposures from TCR beta sequences and from how often those sequences occurred across donors. Class I and class II HLA loci were covered by the typing at four-digit resolution. Among roughly 400 genotyped donors of the cohort, an average of around 250,000 unique TCR beta nucleotide sequences was sequenced per donor, of which roughly 17% were non-productive. General study outcomes and caveats: This cohort had only TCR beta chains sequenced, and the lack of alpha or paired-chain data limited which features could be detected. A later analysis found that HLA-associated TCR beta chains were more clonally expanded and had lower generation probabilities than equally common non-associated chains. Correlated functional status among segregating V segments might reflect linkage disequilibrium, but an unknown experimental factor could not be ruled out. Roughly uniform sequencing depth across donors was assumed in presence/absence analyses, although this assumption may not hold. Because HLA typing was missing for some donors at each locus, association tests included only the typed subset. Immune exposure information for the cohort was limited to CMV serostatus. Specific HLA alleles were associated with over 15,000 TCR beta sequences at a false discovery rate of 0.05 in a later analysis. V-gene and J-gene trimming of TCR beta chains was associated with a missense DCLRE1C variant in a later genetic analysis, and the association was replicated in an independent cohort. When HLA alleles, especially DR and DQ, strongly co-occurred, TCR associations were difficult to assign to individual alleles. A further reported finding was that TCR beta sequences accurately predicted the HLA-A and HLA-B alleles for most subjects in the first cohort. Most TCR sequences were observed very rarely across donors, whereas some public TCRs were present in many individuals. A few of the identified cytomegalovirus-associated TCR beta chains were confirmed in vitro to be specific for cytomegalovirus antigens. A later genetic analysis reported fewer N-insertions in productive TCRs among donors in an Asian-associated ancestry cluster than the approximately 670-donor mean. Several of the top co-occurrence clusters appeared to be linked to parvovirus B19, influenza, CMV and Epstein-Barr virus, according to a later analysis. An earlier analysis of around 540 of the donors showed that most TCR beta V segments appeared in productive rearrangements either about 87% or about 30% of the time, which broadly matched IMGT annotations. According to the authors, the approach could potentially be generalized to other disease states and immunological phenotypes. Because counts were too low, seventeen rarely observed V segments, including chromosome 9 orphons, were excluded from the earlier analysis of a few hundred of the donors. Most CMV-associated TCR beta chains appeared to be HLA-restricted in a later analysis, and the HLA associations seemed to be driven largely by CMV exposure. The sequencing pipeline was judged likely to have produced a cluster of highly shared sequence variants as a technical artifact. Cytomegalovirus status was reported to be diagnosed by the classifier with high specificity and sensitivity in both the original and validation cohorts. Some IMGT-functional V segments, including TRBV6-2 and TRBV6-3, could not be distinguished by the 87-base-pair reads and were therefore excluded. In a later analysis, the rate of TCR association differed among HLA loci, with DRB1 alleles having the most associated TCRs and HLA-C alleles having the fewest. The study listed approximately 150 TCR beta chains as associated with cytomegalovirus.

The germline V gene provides CDR1 SGHTA and CDR2 FQGTGA. The CDR3 covers 13 residues, taking in both the cysteine and the phenylalanine. Only the CDR3 DNA is retained, 39 bases long and in frame from the first base. V is cut by 4 bases and J by 0 bases, and the space between the germline ends is 6 bases. Libraries were built with the immunoSEQ multiplex PCR assay. A mixture of 60 forward primers for TCR Vbeta segments and 13 reverse primers for TCR Jbeta segments was used in the multiplex PCR. The CDR3 region of rearranged TCR beta genes was amplified from genomic DNA by a multiplex PCR assay. The Illumina HiSeq System was used to sequence the amplified TCR beta libraries as 87-base-pair reads. The original pipeline was this. A later analysis counted approximately 76 million unique TCR beta chains across the 650 to 800 repertoires, and about 10 million of these chains were shared by at least two donors. To remove PCR and sequencing errors, raw reads were error-corrected and collapsed into unique sequences using a nearest-neighbor algorithm that merged closely related sequences. To assign V, D and J gene segments, CDR3 sequences were aligned to IMGT reference sequences. For a sequence to be retained, a match of at least six nucleotides was required to both a V gene segment and a J gene segment. Rearrangements were classified as productive when the CDR3 lacked stop codons and remained in frame with V and J, and all other rearrangements were classified as non-productive. CDR3 was defined by IMGT convention, running from the second conserved V-encoded cysteine to the conserved J-encoded phenylalanine. The earlier analysis of fewer than 700 of the donors excluded sequences that lacked an unambiguous match to a single V gene segment. An earlier analysis of around 600 of the donors classified V segments as functional when productive rearrangements were above 56.7% and as segregating when the standard deviation between donors was above 5%. A statistical classification framework was built to diagnose cytomegalovirus status from the catalog of TCR beta chain sequences. A later analysis assigned V and J genes by comparing TCR nucleotide sequences with IMGT/GENE-DB human TR gene sequences. In a later analysis, CDR3 sequences and most-parsimonious VDJ recombination scenarios were assigned using the TCRdist pipeline. In a later analysis, each TCR beta chain was defined by its CDR3 amino acid sequence together with its V-gene family, and reads lacking a unique V-gene family were excluded. To address suspected cross-contamination and a sequencing artifact, a later analysis removed a few hundred highly shared, low-generation-probability nucleotide sequences. For each public chain, a later analysis derived a clonal expansion index from normalized ranks of inferred template counts within each repertoire. In a later analysis, generation probabilities were computed using a VDJ recombination model fitted to out-of-frame rearrangements, and the results were checked against IGoR. In a later analysis, hypergeometric tests were used to score TCR-TCR, TCR-HLA and TCR-CMV co-occurrence, with a repertoire-size bias correction applied to TCR pairs. A later analysis estimated false discovery rates by permuting HLA or CMV assignments 20 times. In a later analysis, co-occurring TCRs were grouped using DBSCAN, and TCRdist sequence similarity was added for clustering within HLA-allele-positive subsets. Repertoires with fewer than 30,000 or more than 120,000 public chains were left out of co-occurrence clustering, as were four to six repertoires with anomalous nucleotide sharing. As stored in TCRdb, this immuneACCESS dataset retains in-frame rearrangements with V and J assigned. A fraction of the clones does not appear; measured against another copy, unresolved V genes explain less than half of the discrepancy, and the remainder lacks a known reason. The D gene and trimming were derived from the DNA, and the V and J assignments and clone size from that table. This sample lists approximately 100,000 clones; 81% were detected once. Jointly, the top ten make up under 2.5% of the sample.

About this clone: Its target antigen remains unknown. Within one base of it there is no much larger clone, and no base qualities were kept.

The cohort consisted of 670 or so healthy bone marrow donors. At the time of sampling, all cohort members were nominally healthy, though unrecorded immune exposures were likely present. The donor tested CMV seronegative and was one of the 352 seronegative cohort members. Each donor provided a peripheral blood sample, and peripheral blood mononuclear cells were used for TCR beta sequencing. The Qiagen DNeasy Blood Extraction Kit was used to extract genomic DNA from the blood cell samples. The sequence links TRBV7-3 to TRBJ1-1, with the D gene not clear enough to name. The source of this sequence is a woman aged 25 to 39 in good health and CMV-seronegative. The sequencing sample was made of PBMCs. The DNA reads TGTGCCAGCAGCTCGGGGATGAACACTGAAGCTTTCTTT. The resulting protein is CASSSGMNTEAFF.